The 8 T cell receptor beta chains below were found in one sample sequenced in a study of blood T cell repertoires in COVID-19. Generated by immunoSEQ multiplex PCR, the TCRdb table keeps only in-frame clones and is missing some. This sample has around 310,000 clones, with approximately 89% found just once. The sequenced sample consisted of PBMCs or T cells enriched from blood (not recorded which). These receptors were collected from a woman in her twenties or thirties who had recovered from COVID-19.

V is TRBV6-6 and J is TRBJ1-5; unclear D gene. Germline V gives CDR1 MNHNY, CDR2 SVGAGI (reference sequence). V lost 7 bases and J 3 bases, leaving 13 bases between the germline ends. CDR3 length: 14 residues. CDR3 nucleotides: TGTGCCAGCACCGAGAACCGGGACAATCAGCCCCAGCATTTT. It translates to CASTENRDNQPQHF.

This rearrangement joins TRBV7-9 to TRBJ1-6; 7 bases agree with TRBD1. Germline trimming cut 5 bases from V and 7 bases from J; bases unmatched to any gene: 8. This CDR3 is built from 15 residues. Germline CDR1 is SEHNR and CDR2 is FQNEAQ (reference sequence). CDR3 in amino acids: CASSVSGQENSPLHF. For the CDR3, the DNA is TGTGCCAGCAGCGTTTCCGGACAGGAAAATTCACCCCTCCACTTT.

The chain links TRBV10-1 to TRBJ2-3; 9 nucleotides line up with TRBD2. The germline V gene encodes CDR1 WNHNN and CDR2 SYGVQD (reference sequence). The CDR3 contains 16 residues. V lost 3 bases and J lost 5; bases outside the gene matches: 9. The CDR3 bases are TGCGCCAGCAGTGATGGCGGGAGGGCCTTCGGAGATACGCAGTATTTT. Protein product: CASSDGGRAFGDTQYF.

This chain links TRBV15 with TRBJ2-7; D is unresolved. The CDR3 has 13 amino acids. CDR1 is LNHNV and CDR2 is YYDKDF in the germline V gene (reference sequence). The V gene lost 0 bases and the J gene lost 3 bases, with 6 bases spanning the gap. The CDR3 loop is CATSRDFGYEQYF. Here the CDR3 DNA reads TGTGCCACCAGCAGAGATTTCGGCTACGAGCAGTACTTC.

This chain joins TRBV7-2 and TRBJ2-5; D gene ambiguous. The V end was cut by 5 bases, the J end by 2 bases, with 12 bases between. CDR3 length: 14 amino acids. Per the germline V gene, CDR1 is SGHTA and CDR2 is FQGNSA. The CDR3 DNA is TGTGCCAGCAGCCCAAACTGGCGGCAAGAGACCCAGTACTTC. Its protein is CASSPNWRQETQYF.

V is TRBV2 and J is TRBJ2-4, with D possibly being TRBD1 (6 bases). The CDR3 is 13 residues long. Germline loops: CDR1 SNHLY, CDR2 FYNNEI. V was cut by 4 bases and J by 9 bases, with 13 bases left in between. CDR3 sequence: CASSGQGPSIQYF. The CDR3 DNA sequence: TGTGCCAGCAGTGGTCAGGGGCCCAGCATTCAGTACTTC.

The chain is built from TRBV4-1 and TRBJ2-5; TRBD2 matches 9 bases. Germline CDR1 reads MGHRA; CDR2 reads YSYEKL. This CDR3 has 14 residues. Germline trimming cut 6 bases from V and 5 bases from J; bases unmatched to any gene: 7. The CDR3 DNA is TGCGCCAGCAGTGTAGCGGGAGCAGGGGAGACCCAGTACTTC. It encodes CASSVAGAGETQYF.

The V call is TRBV15, the J call TRBJ1-1; D might be TRBD1 (5 bases). V shed 0 bases and J shed 4 bases, with 12 bases lying between them. This CDR3 is 15 amino acids long. Germline V gene lookup returns CDR1 LNHNV and CDR2 YYDKDF (reference sequence). CDR3 DNA sequence: TGTGCCACCAGCAGAGAAAACCCAGGGCTCACTGAAGCTTTCTTT. It is translated as CATSRENPGLTEAFF.